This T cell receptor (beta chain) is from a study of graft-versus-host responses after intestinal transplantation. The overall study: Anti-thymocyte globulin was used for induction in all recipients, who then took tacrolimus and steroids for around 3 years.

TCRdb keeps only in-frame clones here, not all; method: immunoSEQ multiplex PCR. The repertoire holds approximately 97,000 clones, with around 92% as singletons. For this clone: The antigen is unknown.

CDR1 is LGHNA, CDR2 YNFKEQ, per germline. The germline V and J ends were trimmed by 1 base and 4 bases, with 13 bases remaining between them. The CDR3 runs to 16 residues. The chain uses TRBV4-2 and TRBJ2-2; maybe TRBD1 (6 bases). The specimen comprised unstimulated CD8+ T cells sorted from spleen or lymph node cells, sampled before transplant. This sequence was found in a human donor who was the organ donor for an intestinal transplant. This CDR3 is CASSQVRWTATGELFF. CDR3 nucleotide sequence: TGTGCCAGCAGCCAAGTCCGCTGGACAGCCACCGGGGAGCTGTTTTTT.